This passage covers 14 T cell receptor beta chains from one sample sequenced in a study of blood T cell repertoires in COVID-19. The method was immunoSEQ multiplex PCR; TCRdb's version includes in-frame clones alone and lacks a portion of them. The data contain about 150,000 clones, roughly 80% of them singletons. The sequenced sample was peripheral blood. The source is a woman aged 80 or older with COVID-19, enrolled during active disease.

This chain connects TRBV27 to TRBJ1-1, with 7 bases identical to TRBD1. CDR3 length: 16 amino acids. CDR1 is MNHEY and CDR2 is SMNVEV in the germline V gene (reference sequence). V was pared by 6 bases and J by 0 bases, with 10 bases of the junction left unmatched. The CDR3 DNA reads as TGTGCCAGCAGGCTCGGGACAGCCTCAATGAACACTGAAGCTTTCTTT. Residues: CASRLGTASMNTEAFF.

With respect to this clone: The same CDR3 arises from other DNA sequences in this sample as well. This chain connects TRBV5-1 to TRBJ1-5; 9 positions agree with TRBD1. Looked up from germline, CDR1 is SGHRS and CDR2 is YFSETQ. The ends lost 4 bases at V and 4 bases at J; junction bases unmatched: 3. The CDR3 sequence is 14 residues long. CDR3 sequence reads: CASSPGTGNQPQHF. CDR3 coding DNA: TGCGCCAGCAGCCCCGGGACAGGGAATCAGCCCCAGCATTTT.

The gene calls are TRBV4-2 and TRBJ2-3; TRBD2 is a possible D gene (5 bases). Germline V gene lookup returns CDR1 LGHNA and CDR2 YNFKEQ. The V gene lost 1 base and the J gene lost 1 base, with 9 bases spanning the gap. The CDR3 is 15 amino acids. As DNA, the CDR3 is TGTGCCAGCAGCCAAGGGAGTAGCGGCACAGATACGCAGTATTTT. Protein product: CASSQGSSGTDTQYF.

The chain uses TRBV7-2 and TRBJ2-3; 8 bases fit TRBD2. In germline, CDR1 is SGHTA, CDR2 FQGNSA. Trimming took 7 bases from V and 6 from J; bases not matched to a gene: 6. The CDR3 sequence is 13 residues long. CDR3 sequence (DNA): TGTGCCAGCACCCCACTAGCGGACGATACGCAGTATTTT. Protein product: CASTPLADDTQYF.

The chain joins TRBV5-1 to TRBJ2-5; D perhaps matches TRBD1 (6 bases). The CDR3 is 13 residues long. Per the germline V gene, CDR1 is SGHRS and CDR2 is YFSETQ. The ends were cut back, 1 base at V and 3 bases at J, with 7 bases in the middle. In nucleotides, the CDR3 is TGCGCCAGCAGCTTGCCAGGGGAAGAGACCCAGTACTTC. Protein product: CASSLPGEETQYF.

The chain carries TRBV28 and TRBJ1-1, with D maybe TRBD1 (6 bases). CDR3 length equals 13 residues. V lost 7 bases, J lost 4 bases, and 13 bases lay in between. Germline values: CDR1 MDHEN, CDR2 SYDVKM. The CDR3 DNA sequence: TGTGCCAGCACCACTACAGGGACCACTGAAGCTTTCTTT. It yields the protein CASTTTGTTEAFF.

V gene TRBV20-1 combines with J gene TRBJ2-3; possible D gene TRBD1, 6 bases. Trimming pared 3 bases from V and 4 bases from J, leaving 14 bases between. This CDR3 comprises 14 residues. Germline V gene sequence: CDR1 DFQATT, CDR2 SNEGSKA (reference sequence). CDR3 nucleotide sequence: TGCAGTGCTAGTCAGAATGGGGGCCCAGATACGCAGTATTTT. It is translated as CSASQNGGPDTQYF.

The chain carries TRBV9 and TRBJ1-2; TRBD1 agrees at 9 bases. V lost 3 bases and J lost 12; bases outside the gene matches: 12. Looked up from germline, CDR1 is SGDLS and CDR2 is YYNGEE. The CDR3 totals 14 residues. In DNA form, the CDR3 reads TGTGCCAGCAGCGCTCCGACACCGGGACAGGGCCACACCTTC. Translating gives CASSAPTPGQGHTF.

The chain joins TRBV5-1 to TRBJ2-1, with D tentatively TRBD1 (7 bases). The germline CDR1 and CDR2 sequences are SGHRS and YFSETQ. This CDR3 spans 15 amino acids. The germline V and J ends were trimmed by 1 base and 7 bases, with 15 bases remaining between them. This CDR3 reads CASSLPGGSGNEQFF. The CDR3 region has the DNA TGCGCCAGCAGCTTGCCAGGGGGGAGCGGGAATGAGCAGTTCTTC.

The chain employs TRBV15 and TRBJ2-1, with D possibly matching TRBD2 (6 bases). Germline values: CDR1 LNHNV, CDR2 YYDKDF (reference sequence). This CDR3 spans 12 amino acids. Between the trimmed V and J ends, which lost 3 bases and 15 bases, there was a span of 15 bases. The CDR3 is CATSSLLEGRFF. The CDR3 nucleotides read TGTGCCACCAGCAGTCTCCTGGAGGGGCGGTTCTTC.

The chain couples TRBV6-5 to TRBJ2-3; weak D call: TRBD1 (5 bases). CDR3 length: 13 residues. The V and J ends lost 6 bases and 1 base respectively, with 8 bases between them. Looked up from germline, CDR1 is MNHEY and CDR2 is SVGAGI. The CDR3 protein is CASRDTGTDTQYF. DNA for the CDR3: TGTGCCAGCAGGGACACGGGCACAGATACGCAGTATTTT.

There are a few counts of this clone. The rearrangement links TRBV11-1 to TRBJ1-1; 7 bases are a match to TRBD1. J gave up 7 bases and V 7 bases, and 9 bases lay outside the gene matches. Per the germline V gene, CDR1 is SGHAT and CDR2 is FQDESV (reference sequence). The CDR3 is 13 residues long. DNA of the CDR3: TGTGCCAGCATCCTTGGGCAGGGGGGTGAAGCTTTCTTT. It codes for CASILGQGGEAFF. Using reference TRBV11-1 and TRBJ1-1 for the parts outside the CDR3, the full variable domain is EAEVAQSPRYKITEKSQAVAFWCDPISGHATLYWYRQILGQGPELLVQFQDESVVDDSQLPKDRFSAERLKGVDSTLKIQPAELGDSAMYLCASILGQGGEAFFGQGTRLTVV.

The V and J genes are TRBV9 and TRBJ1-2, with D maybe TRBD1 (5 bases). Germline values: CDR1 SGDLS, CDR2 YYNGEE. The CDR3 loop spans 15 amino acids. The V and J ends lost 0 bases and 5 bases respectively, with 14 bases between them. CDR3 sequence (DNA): TGTGCCAGCAGCGTAGGTGGAACAGGTCGATATGGCTACACCTTC. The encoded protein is CASSVGGTGRYGYTF.

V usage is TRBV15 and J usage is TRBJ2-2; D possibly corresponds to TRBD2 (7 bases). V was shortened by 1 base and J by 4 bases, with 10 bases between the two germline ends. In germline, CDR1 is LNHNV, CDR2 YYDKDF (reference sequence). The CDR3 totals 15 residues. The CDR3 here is CATSRAGGPTGELFF. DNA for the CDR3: TGTGCCACCAGCAGAGCGGGGGGCCCCACCGGGGAGCTGTTTTTT.